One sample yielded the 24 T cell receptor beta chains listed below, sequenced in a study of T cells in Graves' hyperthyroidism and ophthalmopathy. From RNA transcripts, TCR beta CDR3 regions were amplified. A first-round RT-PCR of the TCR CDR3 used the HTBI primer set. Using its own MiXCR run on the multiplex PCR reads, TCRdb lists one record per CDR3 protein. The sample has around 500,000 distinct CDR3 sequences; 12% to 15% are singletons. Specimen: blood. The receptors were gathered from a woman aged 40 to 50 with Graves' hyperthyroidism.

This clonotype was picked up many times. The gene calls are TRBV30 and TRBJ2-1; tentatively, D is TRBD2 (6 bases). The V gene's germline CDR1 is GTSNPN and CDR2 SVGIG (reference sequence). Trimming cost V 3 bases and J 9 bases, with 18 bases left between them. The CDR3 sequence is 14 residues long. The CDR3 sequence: CAWRGGGTSIEQFF. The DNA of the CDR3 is TGTGCCTGGAGGGGGGGTGGGACCTCCATTGAGCAGTTCTTC.

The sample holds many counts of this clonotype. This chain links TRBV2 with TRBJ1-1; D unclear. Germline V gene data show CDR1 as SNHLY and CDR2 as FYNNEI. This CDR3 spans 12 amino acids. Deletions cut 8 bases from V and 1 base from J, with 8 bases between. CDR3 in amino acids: CASLTGNTEAFF. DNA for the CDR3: TGTGCCAGCCTCACGGGGAACACTGAAGCTTTCTTT. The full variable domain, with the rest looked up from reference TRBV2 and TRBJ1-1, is EPEVTQTPSHQVTQMGQEVILRCVPISNHLYFYWYRQILGQKVEFLVSFYNNEISEKSEIFDDQFSVERPDGSNFTLKIRSTKLEDSAMYFCASLTGNTEAFFGQGTRLTVV.

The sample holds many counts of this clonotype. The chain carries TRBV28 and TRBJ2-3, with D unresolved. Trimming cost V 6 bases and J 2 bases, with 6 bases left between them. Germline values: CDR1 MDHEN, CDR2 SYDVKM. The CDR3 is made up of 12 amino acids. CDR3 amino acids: CASRGFTDTQYF. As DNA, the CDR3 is TGTGCCAGCAGGGGCTTCACAGATACGCAGTATTTT. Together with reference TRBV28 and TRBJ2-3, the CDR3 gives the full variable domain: DVKVTQSSRYLVKRTGEKVFLECVQDMDHENMFWYRQDPGLGLRLIYFSYDVKMKEKGDIPEGYSVSREKKERFSLILESASTNQTSMYLCASRGFTDTQYFGPGTRLTVL.

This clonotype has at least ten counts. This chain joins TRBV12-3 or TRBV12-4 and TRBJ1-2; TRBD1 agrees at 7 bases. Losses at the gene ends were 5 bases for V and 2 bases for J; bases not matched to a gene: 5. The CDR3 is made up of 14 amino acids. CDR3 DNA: TGTGCCAGCAGTCTCGGACAGGACAACTATGGCTACACCTTC. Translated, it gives CASSLGQDNYGYTF.

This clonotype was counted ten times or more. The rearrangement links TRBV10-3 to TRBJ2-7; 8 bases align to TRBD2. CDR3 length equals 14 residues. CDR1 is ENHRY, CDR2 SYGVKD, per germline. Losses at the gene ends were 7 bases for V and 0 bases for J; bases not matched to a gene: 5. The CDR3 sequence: CAINPAGASYEQYF. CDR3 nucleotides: TGTGCCATCAATCCAGCGGGAGCCTCCTACGAGCAGTACTTC.

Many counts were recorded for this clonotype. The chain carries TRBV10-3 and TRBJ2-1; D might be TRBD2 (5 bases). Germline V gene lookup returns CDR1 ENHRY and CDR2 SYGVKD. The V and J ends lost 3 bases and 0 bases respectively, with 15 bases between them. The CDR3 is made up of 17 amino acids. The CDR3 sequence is CAISDIGSSASYNEQFF. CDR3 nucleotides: TGTGCCATCAGTGATATAGGGAGTTCAGCCTCCTACAATGAGCAGTTCTTC.

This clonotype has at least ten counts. The CDR3 DNA follows: TGTGCCAGCACCCCTCGGACTAGCGCGGTAGAGACCCAGTACTTC. Translating gives CASTPRTSAVETQYF. The gene calls are TRBV3-1 and TRBJ2-5, with 9 positions matching TRBD2. The junction had 10 bases not matched to a gene; V was cut back by 7 bases and J by 4 bases. The CDR3 length is 15 residues. CDR1 is LGHDT and CDR2 is YNNKEL in the germline V gene (reference sequence).

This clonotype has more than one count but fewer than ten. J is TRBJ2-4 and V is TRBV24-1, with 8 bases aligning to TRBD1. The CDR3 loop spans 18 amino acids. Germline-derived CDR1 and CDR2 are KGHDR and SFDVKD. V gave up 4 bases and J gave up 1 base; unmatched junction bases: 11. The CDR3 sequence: CATSESRSGGPAKNIQYF. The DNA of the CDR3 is TGTGCCACCAGTGAATCTCGATCAGGGGGCCCTGCCAAAAACATTCAGTACTTC.

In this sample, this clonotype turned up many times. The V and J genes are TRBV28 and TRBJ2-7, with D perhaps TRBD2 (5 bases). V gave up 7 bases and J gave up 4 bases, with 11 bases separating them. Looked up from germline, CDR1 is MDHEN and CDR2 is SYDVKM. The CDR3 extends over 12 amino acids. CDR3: CASTGNEYEQYF. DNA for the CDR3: TGTGCCAGCACCGGGAACGAGTACGAGCAGTACTTC.

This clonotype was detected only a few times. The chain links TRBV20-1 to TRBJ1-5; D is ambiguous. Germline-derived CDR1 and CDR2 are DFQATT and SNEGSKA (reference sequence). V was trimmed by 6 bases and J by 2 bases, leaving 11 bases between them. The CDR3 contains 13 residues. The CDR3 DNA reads TGCAGTGCCCCGGGATGGGGCAATCAGCCCCAGCATTTT. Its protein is CSAPGWGNQPQHF.

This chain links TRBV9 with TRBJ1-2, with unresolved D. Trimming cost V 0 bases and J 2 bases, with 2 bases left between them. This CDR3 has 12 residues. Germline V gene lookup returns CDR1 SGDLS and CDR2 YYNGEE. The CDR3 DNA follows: TGTGCCAGCAGCGTAGACAACTATGGCTACACCTTC. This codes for CASSVDNYGYTF.

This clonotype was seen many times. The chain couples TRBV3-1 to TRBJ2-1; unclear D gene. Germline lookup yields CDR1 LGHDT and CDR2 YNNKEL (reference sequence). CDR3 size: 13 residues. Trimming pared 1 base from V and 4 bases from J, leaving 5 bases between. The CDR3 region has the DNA TGTGCCAGCAGCCAAGCCGTTTACAATGAGCAGTTCTTC. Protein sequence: CASSQAVYNEQFF.

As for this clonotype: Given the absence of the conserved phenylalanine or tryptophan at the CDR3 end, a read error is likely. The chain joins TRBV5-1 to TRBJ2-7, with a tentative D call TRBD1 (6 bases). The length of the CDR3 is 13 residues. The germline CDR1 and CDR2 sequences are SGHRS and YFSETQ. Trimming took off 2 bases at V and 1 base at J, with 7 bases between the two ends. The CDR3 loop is CASSFTGSYEQYL. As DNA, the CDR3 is TGCGCCAGCAGCTTCACAGGGTCCTACGAGCAGTACTTA.

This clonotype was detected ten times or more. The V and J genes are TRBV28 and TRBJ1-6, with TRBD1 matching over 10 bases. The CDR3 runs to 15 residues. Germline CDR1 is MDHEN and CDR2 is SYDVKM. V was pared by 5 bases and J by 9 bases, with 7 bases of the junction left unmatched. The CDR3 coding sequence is TGTGCCAGCAGTGAAGGGGACAGGGGAGGTTCACCCCTCCACTTT. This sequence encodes CASSEGDRGGSPLHF.

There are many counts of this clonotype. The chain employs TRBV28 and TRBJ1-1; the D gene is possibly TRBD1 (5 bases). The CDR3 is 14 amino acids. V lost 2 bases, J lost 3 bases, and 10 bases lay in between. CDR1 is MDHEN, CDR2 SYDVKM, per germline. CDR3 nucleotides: TGTGCCAGCAGTTTACCGGGGCAGTACACTGAAGCTTTCTTT. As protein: CASSLPGQYTEAFF.

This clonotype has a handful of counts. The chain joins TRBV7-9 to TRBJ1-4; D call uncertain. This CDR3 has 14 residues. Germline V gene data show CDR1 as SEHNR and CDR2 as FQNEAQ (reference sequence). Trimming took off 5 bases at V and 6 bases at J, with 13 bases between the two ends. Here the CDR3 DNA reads TGTGCCAGCAGCACACCAAAAACCGATGAAAAACTGTTTTTT. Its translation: CASSTPKTDEKLFF.

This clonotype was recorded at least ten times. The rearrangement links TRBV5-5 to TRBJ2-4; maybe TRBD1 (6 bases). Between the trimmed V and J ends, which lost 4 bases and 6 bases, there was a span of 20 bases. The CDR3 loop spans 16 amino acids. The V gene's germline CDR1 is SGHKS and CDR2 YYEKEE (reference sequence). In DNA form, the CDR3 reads TGTGCCAGCAGCCCAGACCCGACAGGAGGATCAAACATTCAGTACTTC. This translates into CASSPDPTGGSNIQYF.

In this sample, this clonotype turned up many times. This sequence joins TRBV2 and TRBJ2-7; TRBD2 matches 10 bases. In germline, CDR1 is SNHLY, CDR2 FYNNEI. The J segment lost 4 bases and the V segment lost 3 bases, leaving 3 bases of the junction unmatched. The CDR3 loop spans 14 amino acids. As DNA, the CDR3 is TGTGCCAGCAGTGAGGTAGCGGGAGGATACGAGCAGTACTTC. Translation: CASSEVAGGYEQYF.

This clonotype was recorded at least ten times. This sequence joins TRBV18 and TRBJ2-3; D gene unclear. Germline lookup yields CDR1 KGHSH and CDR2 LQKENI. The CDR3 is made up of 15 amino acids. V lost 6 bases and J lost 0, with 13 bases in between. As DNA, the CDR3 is TGTGCCAGCTCCCTTGACGCGACTAGCACAGATACGCAGTATTTT. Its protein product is CASSLDATSTDTQYF.

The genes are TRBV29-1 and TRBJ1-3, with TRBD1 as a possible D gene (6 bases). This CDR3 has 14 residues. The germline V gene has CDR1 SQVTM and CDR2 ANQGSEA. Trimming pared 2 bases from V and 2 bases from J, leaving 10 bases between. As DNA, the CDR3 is TGCAGCGTTGAAAGGGCAGGGGCTGGAAACACCATATATTTT. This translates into CSVERAGAGNTIYF.

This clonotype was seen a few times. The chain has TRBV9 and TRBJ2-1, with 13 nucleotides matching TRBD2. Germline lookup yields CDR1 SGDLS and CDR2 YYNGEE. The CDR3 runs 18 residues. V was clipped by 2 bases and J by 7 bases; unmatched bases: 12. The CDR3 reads CASSVPLAGGSSLNEQFF. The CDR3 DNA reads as TGTGCCAGCAGCGTTCCACTAGCGGGAGGGTCCTCACTGAATGAGCAGTTCTTC. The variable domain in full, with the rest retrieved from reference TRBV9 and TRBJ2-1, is DSGVTQTPKHLITATGQRVTLRCSPRSGDLSVYWYQQSLDQGLQFLIQYYNGEERAKGNILERFSAQQFPDLHSELNLSSLELGDSALYFCASSVPLAGGSSLNEQFFGPGTRLTVL.

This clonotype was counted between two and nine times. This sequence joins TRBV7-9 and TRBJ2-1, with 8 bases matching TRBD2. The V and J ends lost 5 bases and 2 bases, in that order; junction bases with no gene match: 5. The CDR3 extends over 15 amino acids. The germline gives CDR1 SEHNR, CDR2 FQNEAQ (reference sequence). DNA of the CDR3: TGTGCCAGCAGCAATCCGGGAGGGGCCTACAATGAGCAGTTCTTC. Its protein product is CASSNPGGAYNEQFF.

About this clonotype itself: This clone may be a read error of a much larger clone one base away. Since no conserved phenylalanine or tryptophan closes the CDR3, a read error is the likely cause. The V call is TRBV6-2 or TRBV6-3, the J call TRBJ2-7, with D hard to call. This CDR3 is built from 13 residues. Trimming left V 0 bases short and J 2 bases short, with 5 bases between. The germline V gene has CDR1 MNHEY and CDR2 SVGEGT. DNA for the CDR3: TGTGCCAGCAGTTACTCCCTCGCCTACGAGCAGTACCTC. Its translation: CASSYSLAYEQYL.

The CDR3 spells CASSLGGGLDYGYTF. CDR3 coding DNA: TGTGCCAGCAGCCTAGGGGGGGGGCTTGACTATGGCTACACCTTC. J is TRBJ1-2 and V is TRBV7-8, with D possibly being TRBD1 (6 bases). CDR1 SGHVS and CDR2 FQNEAQ come from the germline V gene. CDR3 length equals 15 residues. V shed 5 bases and J shed 3 bases, with 16 bases lying between them.